This TCR beta chain emerged from a study of Ad26.COV2.S vaccination and SARS-CoV-2 variants. Study at large: Into the muscle, Ad26.COV2.S was dosed once or twice, 56 days apart.

Concerning this clone itself: The antigen is unknown.

Treatment given: about 20 received Ad26.COV2.S at low or high dose, single or two shots; several received placebo; per-sample allocation not given. Specimen acquisition occurred on day 63 following the initial vaccine or placebo injection. Donation came from an adult in Boston who was aged 18-55 years. CDR1 and CDR2 from the germline V gene are SGDLS and YYNGEE. CDR3 size: 14 residues. Trimming left V 4 bases short and J 3 bases short, with 13 bases between. Overall study findings and caveats: Responses of T cells in total may have been underestimated by the TCR breadth and depth analyses. People who got the vaccine had more spike-specific TCR breadth than people who got placebo.

The data were produced by immunoSEQ multiplex PCR, yet TCRdb's version contains in-frame clones alone and is incomplete. Among roughly 500,000 clones listed, 89% were seen once. This sequence was found in a person between 18 and 65 years old who received the Ad26.COV2.S COVID-19 vaccine or a placebo. The sample consisted of peripheral blood, taken in a trial of Ad26.COV2.S vaccine versus placebo. V gene TRBV9 combines with J gene TRBJ2-5, with D possibly being TRBD2 (5 bases). Here the CDR3 reads CASSQFGLEETQYF. The CDR3 DNA follows: TGTGCCAGCAGCCAGTTTGGACTCGAAGAGACCCAGTACTTC.